Shown below are 13 T cell receptor beta chains from a single sample sequenced in a study of cytomegalovirus exposure and HLA in healthy donors. The study ran its PCR with 60 Vbeta and 13 Jbeta primers. Some clones are missing from TCRdb's copy, which holds only in-frame ones; the method was immunoSEQ multiplex PCR. The top ten clones hold around 2.6% of a sample with under 150,000 clones, under 90% of them seen once. Sequencing used PBMCs. These receptors all come from a male donor in good health and CMV-seronegative.

This chain uses TRBV13 with TRBJ2-5; 9 bases map to TRBD2. The J call is doubtful: the DNA matches TRBJ2-7 better. This CDR3 comprises 14 residues. Germline V gene lookup returns CDR1 PRHDT and CDR2 FYEKMQ (reference sequence). The CDR3 bases are TGTGCCAGCAGCCTTAGCGGGAGTGCCTACGAGCAGTACTTC. Amino acids: CASSLSGSAYEQYF.

The chain joins TRBV10-3 to TRBJ1-5, with unresolved D. The CDR3 is made up of 13 amino acids. CDR1 and CDR2 (germline): ENHRY, SYGVKD. Trimming shortened V by 10 bases and J by 3 bases, and 13 bases separated the two germline ends. The DNA for the CDR3 is TGTGCCACCGGGATTAGAGCCAATCAGCCCCAGCATTTT. Translating it yields CATGIRANQPQHF.

The chain recombines TRBV28 with TRBJ1-5; TRBD1 is a possible D gene (6 bases). The ends were cut back, 4 bases at V and 6 bases at J, with 16 bases in the middle. This CDR3 is 15 amino acids long. The V gene's germline CDR1 is MDHEN and CDR2 SYDVKM. Written as DNA, the CDR3 is TGTGCCAGCAGTTCGGGATCAGGGGCCGGTCAGCCCCAGCATTTT. Amino acids: CASSSGSGAGQPQHF.

This chain joins TRBV4-2 and TRBJ2-5; D is unclear. The V gene's germline CDR1 is LGHNA and CDR2 YNFKEQ. There are 16 residues in the CDR3. The V and J ends lost 0 bases and 3 bases respectively, with 14 bases between them. In nucleotides, the CDR3 is TGTGCCAGCAGCCAAGAAGGCGGCCTCTTGGAAGAGACCCAGTACTTC. It is translated as CASSQEGGLLEETQYF.

This clone showed up just once. The genes are TRBV6-5 and TRBJ1-1; D gene unclear. Per the germline V gene, CDR1 is MNHEY and CDR2 is SVGAGI. The CDR3 is made up of 12 amino acids. V lost 8 bases to trimming and J lost 2 bases, with 9 bases between them. The CDR3 DNA follows: TGTGCCAGCGGCCTAGCAAACACTGAAGCTTTCTTT. As protein: CASGLANTEAFF.

The chain uses TRBV4-1 and TRBJ1-4, with D possibly matching TRBD1 (6 bases). Trimming took 0 bases from V and 8 from J, leaving 13 bases between them. Germline-derived CDR1 and CDR2 are MGHRA and YSYEKL. This CDR3 has 15 amino acids. CDR3 sequence: CASSQEGGAGEKLFF. The CDR3 bases are TGCGCCAGCAGCCAAGAAGGGGGGGCAGGGGAAAAACTGTTTTTT.

The V gene is TRBV9, the J gene TRBJ2-1; no firm D call. V was clipped by 0 bases and J by 0 bases, with 10 bases between them. The CDR3 loop spans 16 amino acids. Germline V gene sequence: CDR1 SGDLS, CDR2 YYNGEE. The CDR3 loop reads CASSVGGSYSYNEQFF. The CDR3, as DNA: TGTGCCAGCAGCGTAGGCGGCTCTTACTCCTACAATGAGCAGTTCTTC.

This clone came up once. The V and J genes are TRBV4-1 and TRBJ2-7; D might be TRBD2 (5 bases). This CDR3 is 14 amino acids long. The V gene lost 2 bases and the J gene lost 6 bases, with 14 bases spanning the gap. Germline V gene sequence: CDR1 MGHRA, CDR2 YSYEKL. This CDR3 is CASSQLTGVAEQYF. In DNA, the CDR3 is TGCGCCAGCAGCCAACTCACCGGGGTCGCCGAGCAGTACTTC.

This chain uses TRBV9 with TRBJ2-3; 11 positions match TRBD2. J was trimmed by 0 bases and V by 0 bases; bases with no gene match: 6. This CDR3 region has 18 residues. Germline loops: CDR1 SGDLS, CDR2 YYNGEE. CDR3: CASSVGLTSGKSTDTQYF. The CDR3 DNA reads TGTGCCAGCAGCGTAGGGTTGACTAGCGGGAAGAGCACAGATACGCAGTATTTT.

The J gene is TRBJ2-2, the V gene TRBV11-3; TRBD1 might be the D (6 bases). The CDR3 has 12 residues. The V gene's germline CDR1 is SGHNT and CDR2 YENEEA. Trimming pared 10 bases from V and 7 bases from J, leaving 13 bases between. CDR3 amino acids: CATLRGIGELFF. The DNA for the CDR3 is TGTGCCACCCTTAGGGGGATCGGGGAGCTGTTTTTT.

V gene TRBV5-4 combines with J gene TRBJ2-6; TRBD2 is a possible D gene (5 bases). The germline V and J ends were trimmed by 4 bases and 0 bases, with 11 bases remaining between them. The V gene's germline CDR1 is SGHNT and CDR2 YYREEE (reference sequence). This CDR3 has 16 amino acids. CDR3 in amino acids: CASSPRGGSGANVLTF. DNA of the CDR3: TGTGCCAGCAGCCCCCGGGGTGGCTCTGGGGCCAACGTCCTGACTTTC.

The J gene is TRBJ2-3, the V gene TRBV9, with D unresolved. Looked up from germline, CDR1 is SGDLS and CDR2 is YYNGEE. Trimming cost V 0 bases and J 4 bases, with 6 bases left between them. This CDR3 is 13 amino acids long. The CDR3 is CASSVGLADTQYF. DNA of the CDR3: TGTGCCAGCAGCGTAGGCCTAGCAGATACGCAGTATTTT.

The chain carries TRBV5-1 and TRBJ1-2; possibly TRBD1 for D (5 bases). CDR3 size: 14 residues. The germline V gene encodes CDR1 SGHRS and CDR2 YFSETQ. Trimming cost V 3 bases and J 4 bases, with 13 bases left between them. Here the CDR3 DNA reads TGCGCCAGCAGCTCGGGGGAGGGAATCTATGGCTACACCTTC. It is translated as CASSSGEGIYGYTF.